The T cell receptor (beta chain) described here comes from a study of cytomegalovirus exposure and HLA in healthy donors. The PCR made use of 60 Vbeta and 13 Jbeta primers. Sequenced by immunoSEQ multiplex PCR; TCRdb stores in-frame clones only, minus some. The sample has some 150,000 clones, approximately 79% seen once. A word on this clone: The antigen is undetermined.

This CDR3 has 16 residues. The germline CDR1 and CDR2 sequences are LNHDA and SQIVND (reference sequence). The ends lost 4 bases at V and 6 bases at J; junction bases unmatched: 11. Findings and limits, study-wide: Productive rates of about 87% or about 30% were seen for most TCR beta V segments in an earlier analysis.

The rearrangement links TRBV19 to TRBJ2-1; 8 bases fit TRBD2. This clonotype was obtained from a man aged 50-60 years in good health and CMV-seropositive. The material sequenced was PBMCs. CDR3 protein: CASSRSLAGGLNEQFF. The DNA of the CDR3 is TGTGCCAGTAGTAGGAGTCTGGCGGGAGGACTCAATGAGCAGTTCTTC.